What follows are 30 T cell receptor beta chains derived from one specimen sequenced in a study of OX40 agonist ivuxolimab in advanced cancers. Sequenced by immunoSEQ multiplex PCR; TCRdb stores in-frame clones only, minus some. Here the sample spans under 80,000 clones, about 89% being singletons. The source was CD4+ or CD8+ T cells sorted from blood, collected in a trial of the OX40 agonist ivuxolimab. These receptor sequences come from an adult with an advanced solid tumor such as melanoma, head and neck, liver or kidney cancer.

This sequence joins TRBV5-1 and TRBJ2-5; perhaps TRBD2 as D (5 bases). The tail of the sequence fits TRBJ2-7 better, so the J call may be wrong. Germline loops: CDR1 SGHRS, CDR2 YFSETQ. The CDR3 is 12 residues long. The CDR3: CASSPGTYEQYF. CDR3 DNA: TGCGCCAGCAGCCCCGGGACCTACGAGCAGTACTTC.

The rearrangement joins TRBV19 to TRBJ1-4; possibly TRBD1 for D (6 bases). Trimming removed 4 bases at V and 7 bases at J, with 13 bases between. Germline V gene sequence: CDR1 LNHDA, CDR2 SQIVND (reference sequence). CDR3 length: 14 residues. The CDR3 sequence is CASSTTYRVEKLFF. The CDR3 DNA reads TGTGCCAGTAGTACAACTTACAGGGTTGAAAAACTGTTTTTT.

V gene TRBV19 combines with J gene TRBJ1-5; 7 bases are a match to TRBD1. CDR1 and CDR2 (germline): LNHDA, SQIVND (reference sequence). V was clipped by 10 bases and J by 1 base; unmatched bases: 7. This CDR3 contains 14 residues. DNA of the CDR3: TGTGCCATGGCAGAGGGGGCAAGCAATCAGCCCCAGCATTTT. It translates to CAMAEGASNQPQHF.

This rearrangement joins TRBV5-1 to TRBJ2-1, with 7 bases lining up with TRBD2. This CDR3 has 15 residues. Trimming removed 0 bases from V and 8 bases from J; junction bases left unmatched: 8. Germline V gene sequence: CDR1 SGHRS, CDR2 YFSETQ. The CDR3 DNA sequence: TGCGCCAGCAGCTTGGATGCGGGAGACATCGATGAGCAGTTCTTC. This translates into CASSLDAGDIDEQFF.

This clone was counted between two and nine times. The chain recombines TRBV19 with TRBJ1-2; D is ambiguous. Germline CDR1 reads LNHDA; CDR2 reads SQIVND (reference sequence). The CDR3 runs to 12 residues. Trimming cost V 5 bases and J 8 bases, with 12 bases left between them. CDR3 amino acids: CASSAQSFGYTF. The CDR3 nucleotides are TGTGCCAGTAGTGCCCAATCTTTCGGCTACACCTTC.

CDR3 DNA sequence: TGTGCCAGCAGCCAGCCCGGGACACCGCCTCCGGGGACCCAGTACTTC. It specifies CASSQPGTPPPGTQYF. The genes are TRBV28 and TRBJ2-5; D perhaps matches TRBD1 (6 bases). Trimming removed 6 bases from V and 7 bases from J, with 24 bases in between. This CDR3 is 16 amino acids long. In germline, CDR1 is MDHEN, CDR2 SYDVKM. Together with reference TRBV28 and TRBJ2-5, the CDR3 gives the full variable domain: DVKVTQSSRYLVKRTGEKVFLECVQDMDHENMFWYRQDPGLGLRLIYFSYDVKMKEKGDIPEGYSVSREKKERFSLILESASTNQTSMYLCASSQPGTPPPGTQYFGPGTRLLVL.

The V call is TRBV2, the J call TRBJ2-3; a weak D match, TRBD2 (6 bases). Trimming removed 7 bases at V and 2 bases at J, with 19 bases between. CDR1 is SNHLY, CDR2 FYNNEI, per germline. The CDR3 loop spans 16 amino acids. CDR3 amino acids: CASKSLGGVVTDTQYF. The CDR3 nucleotides read TGTGCCAGCAAATCGTTGGGGGGAGTAGTCACAGATACGCAGTATTTT.

The chain links TRBV28 to TRBJ1-1; 8 bases are a match to TRBD1. Germline CDR1 MDHEN, CDR2 SYDVKM. The CDR3 runs to 15 residues. J lost 4 bases, V lost 4 bases, and 8 bases had no gene match. The CDR3, as DNA: TGTGCCAGCAGTTATCCCGACAGGGGAGGCACTGAAGCTTTCTTT. It encodes CASSYPDRGGTEAFF.

The chain is built from TRBV29-1 and TRBJ1-4, with D unclear. The V gene's germline CDR1 is SQVTM and CDR2 ANQGSEA. V was shortened by 1 base and J by 7 bases, with 7 bases between the two germline ends. The CDR3 has 12 amino acids. The CDR3 DNA reads TGCAGCGTTGAAGTCGACCTTGAAAAACTGTTTTTT. Amino acids: CSVEVDLEKLFF.

V and J are TRBV6-5 and TRBJ2-7, with D perhaps matching TRBD2 (6 bases). Germline V CDR1 and CDR2: MNHEY, SVGAGI. V was trimmed by 2 bases and J by 6 bases, leaving 11 bases between them. The CDR3 contains 13 residues. The CDR3 DNA follows: TGTGCCAGCAGTTACGGAGGGTCTGGCGAGCAGTACTTC. This encodes CASSYGGSGEQYF.

With regard to this clone: Other DNA sequences in this specimen translate into the identical CDR3. The chain combines TRBV7-9 with TRBJ2-1, with 8 bases aligning to TRBD2. With 4 bases clipped from V and 6 bases from J, the junction kept 5 bases outside the gene matches. The CDR3 has 14 amino acids. Germline V CDR1 and CDR2: SEHNR, FQNEAQ (reference sequence). CDR3 region: CASSSPRGGNEQFF. CDR3 nucleotide sequence: TGTGCCAGCAGCTCCCCCCGGGGGGGCAATGAGCAGTTCTTC.

The chain employs TRBV6-1 and TRBJ2-7; D possibly matches TRBD1 or TRBD2 (6 bases each). Trimming removed 1 base from V and 7 bases from J, with 17 bases in between. Germline V CDR1 and CDR2: MNHNS, SASEGT. This CDR3 is built from 15 residues. In nucleotides, the CDR3 is TGTGCCAGCAGTGAAGGGGTGACGGGGGCTTTGGAGCAGTACTTC. Amino acid sequence: CASSEGVTGALEQYF.

The J gene is TRBJ2-7, the V gene TRBV9; D possibly matches TRBD1 or TRBD2 (7 bases each). The germline V and J ends were trimmed by 2 bases and 4 bases, with 16 bases remaining between them. Germline V gene data show CDR1 as SGDLS and CDR2 as YYNGEE. The CDR3 runs 15 residues. The chain's CDR3 is CASSVGGTAAYEQYF. CDR3 coding DNA: TGTGCCAGCAGCGTGGGGGGGACAGCCGCATACGAGCAGTACTTC.

The genes are TRBV29-1 and TRBJ2-7; unclear D gene. V lost 4 bases, J lost 6 bases, and 16 bases lay in between. This CDR3 comprises 13 residues. CDR1 is SQVTM and CDR2 is ANQGSEA in the germline V gene. The CDR3 sequence is CSVGALLSREQYF. The CDR3 nucleotides are TGCAGCGTTGGTGCGCTCCTTTCCCGCGAGCAGTACTTC.

The chain recombines TRBV7-9 with TRBJ1-5; D may be TRBD1 (6 bases). Trimming removed 3 bases at V and 5 bases at J, with 8 bases between. The length of the CDR3 is 13 residues. From germline, CDR1 is SEHNR and CDR2 FQNEAQ (reference sequence). The CDR3 DNA reads TGTGCCAGCAGCTTGGAGGGGGATCAGCCCCAGCATTTT. This encodes CASSLEGDQPQHF.

The chain couples TRBV28 to TRBJ1-1, with D unclear. Germline values: CDR1 MDHEN, CDR2 SYDVKM. The CDR3 runs 11 residues. V shed 8 bases and J shed 0 bases, with 4 bases lying between them. The CDR3 DNA reads as TGTGCCAGCCTCATGAACACTGAAGCTTTCTTT. This encodes CASLMNTEAFF.

Written as DNA, the CDR3 is TGTGCCAGCAGCTCGGACAGTAACACTGAAGCTTTCTTT. This translates into CASSSDSNTEAFF. The rearrangement uses TRBV11-2 and TRBJ1-1, with D perhaps TRBD1 (6 bases). Germline-derived CDR1 and CDR2 are SGHAT and FQNNGV. V shed 4 bases and J shed 2 bases, with 8 bases lying between them. The CDR3 runs to 13 residues.

The V gene is TRBV14, the J gene TRBJ1-2, with D perhaps TRBD1 (5 bases). Germline lookup yields CDR1 SGHDN and CDR2 FVKESK. V dropped 3 bases and J dropped 4 bases, with 15 bases sitting between them. The CDR3 length is 15 residues. The CDR3 spells CASSQSRGRGYGYTF. The CDR3 nucleotides are TGTGCCAGCAGCCAGTCGAGGGGCCGAGGCTATGGCTACACCTTC. Together with reference TRBV14 and TRBJ1-2, the CDR3 gives the full variable domain: EAGVTQFPSHSVIEKGQTVTLRCDPISGHDNLYWYRRVMGKEIKFLLHFVKESKQDESGMPNNRFLAERTGGTYSTLKVQPAELEDSGVYFCASSQSRGRGYGYTFGSGTRLTVV.

The V gene is TRBV7-3, the J gene TRBJ2-5; D may be TRBD2 (6 bases). Germline CDR1 reads SGHTA; CDR2 reads FQGTGA. The CDR3 is 15 amino acids. Trimming pared 1 base from V and 7 bases from J, leaving 16 bases between. This chain's CDR3 is CASSLMAGRVGTQYF. The CDR3 nucleotides are TGTGCCAGCAGCTTAATGGCGGGAAGGGTTGGGACCCAGTACTTC.

The gene calls are TRBV10-3 and TRBJ2-1; 8 bases are shared with TRBD2. The V gene end was trimmed by 2 bases and the J gene end by 8 bases; junction bases not matched to a gene: 8. This CDR3 is built from 15 residues. Germline V CDR1 and CDR2: ENHRY, SYGVKD. This chain's CDR3 is CAISETQTSAHEQFF. The CDR3 DNA follows: TGTGCCATCAGTGAGACTCAGACTAGCGCCCATGAGCAGTTCTTC.

V is TRBV5-1 and J is TRBJ2-3; the match to TRBD2 covers 7 bases. This CDR3 has 16 amino acids. Germline CDR1 SGHRS, CDR2 YFSETQ. Trimming removed 0 bases from V and 2 bases from J; junction bases left unmatched: 6. Here the CDR3 reads CASSLASTSSTDTQYF. The DNA of the CDR3 is TGCGCCAGCAGCTTGGCGTCGACTAGCTCCACAGATACGCAGTATTTT. Full variable domain (rest looked up from reference TRBV5-1 and TRBJ2-3): KAGVTQTPRYLIKTRGQQVTLSCSPISGHRSVSWYQQTPGQGLQFLFEYFSETQRNKGNFPGRFSGRQFSNSRSEMNVSTLELGDSALYLCASSLASTSSTDTQYFGPGTRLTVL.

J is TRBJ2-6 and V is TRBV19; D could derive from TRBD1 or TRBD2 (6 bases each). The V gene's germline CDR1 is LNHDA and CDR2 SQIVND (reference sequence). Trimming took 3 bases from V and 0 from J, leaving 12 bases between them. The CDR3 sequence is 17 residues long. The CDR3 is CASSIPGASSGANVLTF. The CDR3 region has the DNA TGTGCCAGTAGTATTCCGGGGGCCAGCTCTGGGGCCAACGTCCTGACTTTC.

V gene TRBV7-9 combines with J gene TRBJ1-1, with unresolved D. CDR3 length: 13 amino acids. The V end lost 0 bases, the J end lost 6 bases, and 8 bases lay between the germline ends. Germline V lookup: CDR1 SEHNR, CDR2 FQNEAQ (reference sequence). Here the CDR3 DNA reads TGTGCCAGCAGCTTAGCCATAATCCCTGAAGCTTTCTTT. As protein: CASSLAIIPEAFF. Filled out from reference TRBV7-9 and TRBJ1-1, the complete variable domain reads DTGVSQNPRHKITKRGQNVTFRCDPISEHNRLYWYRQTLGQGPEFLTYFQNEAQLEKSRLLSDRFSAERPKGSFSTLEIQRTEQGDSAMYLCASSLAIIPEAFFGQGTRLTVV.

This clone showed up just a few times. This chain links TRBV30 with TRBJ2-3, with D maybe TRBD1 (6 bases). The CDR3 extends over 14 amino acids. Trimming left V 4 bases short and J 3 bases short, with 14 bases between. Germline V gene lookup returns CDR1 GTSNPN and CDR2 SVGIG (reference sequence). In DNA form, the CDR3 reads TGTGCCTGGAAGTGGGGGCGAGGAACAGATACGCAGTATTTT. Translating gives CAWKWGRGTDTQYF.

The chain links TRBV5-4 to TRBJ1-6, with D possibly being TRBD1 (5 bases). Trimming stripped 4 bases from V and 4 bases from J, with 15 bases between. Germline CDR1 is SGHNT and CDR2 is YYREEE (reference sequence). The CDR3 totals 16 residues. The CDR3 DNA is TGTGCCAGCAGCCTTGATGGGGCCGCTTATAATTCACCCCTCCACTTT. Its protein product is CASSLDGAAYNSPLHF.

The V and J genes are TRBV4-2 and TRBJ2-1; no clear D. There are 14 residues in the CDR3. V lost 4 bases and J lost 7, with 14 bases in between. Germline V gives CDR1 LGHNA, CDR2 YNFKEQ. DNA of the CDR3: TGTGCCAGCAGCCCAGACTCACCGGAGAATGAGCAGTTCTTC. As protein: CASSPDSPENEQFF.

CDR3 region: CASSGAGGNTGELFF. The CDR3 DNA is TGCGCCAGCAGTGGCGCGGGAGGTAACACCGGGGAGCTGTTTTTT. The rearrangement links TRBV10-2 to TRBJ2-2; 8 bases line up with TRBD2. Germline lookup yields CDR1 WSHSY and CDR2 SAAADI. This CDR3 is 15 amino acids long. Germline trimming cut 4 bases from V and 2 bases from J; bases unmatched to any gene: 3.

The table lists this clone with a count of one. This chain joins TRBV7-6 and TRBJ2-3; TRBD2 agrees at 12 bases. The CDR3 is made up of 18 amino acids. V was clipped by 5 bases and J by 2 bases; unmatched bases: 11. Germline V gives CDR1 SGHVS, CDR2 FNYEAQ. The CDR3 here is CASSRTSGTNIFTDTQYF. The CDR3 DNA is TGTGCCAGCAGCAGGACTAGCGGGACGAACATTTTCACAGATACGCAGTATTTT.

The genes are TRBV28 and TRBJ2-5; the D call may be TRBD1 or TRBD2 (6 bases each). Gene TRBJ2-7 matches the end of the DNA better, so the J call may be wrong. Germline CDR1 MDHEN, CDR2 SYDVKM. The CDR3 has 15 amino acids. This CDR3 reads CASSSLSGALYEQYF. CDR3 sequence (DNA): TGTGCCAGCAGTTCTCTGTCGGGGGCGCTCTACGAGCAGTACTTC.

The chain uses TRBV6-6 and TRBJ1-2; 10 positions agree with TRBD1. V was pared by 5 bases and J by 2 bases, with 2 bases of the junction left unmatched. From germline, CDR1 is MNHNY and CDR2 SVGAGI (reference sequence). The CDR3 totals 14 residues. This CDR3 is CASSGTGENYGYTF. The CDR3 DNA is TGTGCCAGCAGTGGGACAGGGGAGAACTATGGCTACACCTTC.